This TCR beta chain was found in a study of T cell clonotyping in hematopoietic cell transplantation. Points from the study as a whole: Without cell sorting, CD4 versus CD8 contributions remain unresolved. At the given depth, recipient repertoires were over 97% de novo clonotypes. Recipient TCR diversity dropped after transplant; expanded clonotypes rose from day 30 to 180.

To note about this clone: The antigen remains unidentified.

Time point defined: recipient sample about 28 days before transplant, after cytoreduction. Samples: about 28 days before transplant, then days 30, 100 and 180 after. The data were produced by immunoSEQ multiplex PCR, yet TCRdb's version contains in-frame clones alone and is incomplete. There are 25,000 to 35,000 clones in the sample; more than 85% occur only once, and approximately 2.4% lies in the top ten. After removal of 6 bases from V and 7 bases from J, the junction contained 7 bases not matched to a gene. Germline assignment: CDR1 MNHEY and CDR2 SMNVEV (reference sequence). CDR3 size: 14 residues.

The origin of this receptor is a man aged 50-60 years with acute myeloid leukemia. Some clones in this sample may be carry-over from other donors' samples. The sequences come from peripheral blood mononuclear cells, collected before stem cell transplant. The genes are TRBV27 and TRBJ1-5, with TRBD1 matching 9 bases. The CDR3 sequence is CASSPTGGAQPQHF. The CDR3 DNA reads as TGTGCCAGCAGCCCTACAGGGGGCGCACAGCCCCAGCATTTT.